The entry below gives a single T cell receptor (beta chain) sequence along with its context. There is no known antigen for this receptor. It has no much larger one-base neighbor in the sample; base qualities were not kept. The donors were healthy, HIV-negative adults who had no recently reported acute infections or vaccinations. Only Caucasian adults living in Nashville, Tennessee, USA were represented among the donors. Magnetic negative selection was used to enrich CD4+ T cells, after which naive cells were positively selected on CD45RA and the negative fraction became the memory subset. Blood was collected by leukapheresis, and PBMCs were isolated by Ficoll-Histopaque density gradient centrifugation and then cryopreserved in liquid nitrogen vapor phase. Analytical flow cytometry was used to check the purity and quantity of each magnetically sorted T cell population. From each sorted fraction, genomic DNA was isolated and quantified by UV absorbance on a Nanodrop 2000c.

This sample stems from a study of shared clonotypes between healthy human individuals (dated by TCRdb to 2018 to 2021). General notes on the study: The cohort comprised a couple of women and three men aged 18 to 49 years. For each donor, three plates each were used for CD4 naive and CD4 memory, two plates were used for CD8 naive, and one plate was used for CD8 memory. To estimate repertoire size and how much clonotype sharing occurs between individuals, the study deeply sequenced the blood TCR repertoires of several healthy adults. Libraries were prepared and TCR repertoires were sequenced by different laboratories using diverse techniques, in order to increase sequencing depth and limit assay-specific biases. Leukapheresis yielded between about 0.9 and 8.9 billion PBMCs per donor. Beyond this particular receptor, the publication reports: Only blood was sampled, and tissue TCR repertoires likely differ from those in blood. Incomplete sequencing was indicated by rarefaction of sorted-subset datasets, despite the large sequencing depth. Pairwise subsampling indicated that sequencing depth was expected to affect the degree of clonotype sharing among donors. Compared with non-shared clonotypes, clonotypes shared by all four sorted-subset donors had higher generation probabilities. Naive subsets generally had larger estimated clonotype richness than memory subsets did. Because the study included only a small number of donors, the genetic and exposure-history diversity represented was limited. Sharing across a handful of donors was observed for around 5% of naive CD4, over 3% of naive CD8, 2% to 2.5% of memory CD4, and over 0.3% of memory CD8 clonotypes.

TCR CDR3 regions were amplified from genomic DNA by multiplex PCR using the deep immunoSEQ assay. Extracted genomic DNA from each cell subset was distributed evenly across all wells of several immunoSEQ 96-well plates, and each plate was treated as a replicate. For sorted subsets, roughly 200 ng of genomic DNA, equivalent to roughly 30,000 T cell genomes, went into each replicate PCR. The purified libraries were quantified using a Qubit 3.0 fluorometer, sized with a Bioanalyzer 2100, and then quantified again using the KAPA Library Quantification kit. Every immunoSEQ 96-well plate was sequenced on a separate single-read 150-cycle Illumina NextSeq 550 flow cell. Processing in the source paper ran as follows. Because the immunoSEQ output included only junctional sequences and no quality scores, the filtering could not be the same as the filtering used for full-length reads. Sequences were annotated with PyIR, a Python wrapper for IgBLAST v1.9, and V/J genes and CDR3 were assigned using IMGT germline references. Reads were removed for weak V/J assignments (E-value above 1e-6), missing CDR3, stop codons, out-of-frame junctions, or ambiguous translated residues. V3J clonotypes were defined as sequences sharing an identical inferred V gene, J gene, and CDR3 amino acid sequence. The percentage overlap between two repertoires was calculated by dividing the number of shared unique clonotypes by the size of the smaller repertoire. RTK rarefaction, the Chao1 estimator, and Recon v2.1 estimates of unobserved clonotypes were used to assess repertoire richness. OLGA was used to compute generation probabilities for all TCRbeta clonotypes that the gDNA method yielded from a few donors. This immuneACCESS table, as held by TCRdb, lists in-frame sequences with V and J called but not all clones. Of the missing ones, under half trace to an unresolved V gene in checked studies; the others have no known cause. D and trimming were read from the DNA, whereas the V and J calls and clone size are those reported in that table. Here the sample has about 1 million clones; 65% to 75% occur a single time. The ten largest account for over 1.3% of the sample.

CDR1 and CDR2, per the germline V gene, are LGHNA and YSLEER. The CDR3 holds 14 amino acids from the cysteine to the phenylalanine. The entry retains the CDR3 DNA only, 42 bases that are in frame from base 1. The junction shows trimming of 4 bases on V and 0 bases on J, plus 9 bases between the germline ends. The sequence links TRBV4-3 to TRBJ1-2, with an unclear D gene assignment. The receptor comes from a man between 18 and 35 years old in good health. The sample comprised memory CD4+ T cells sorted from blood. The label giving this sample's cell subset or site can be read as: CD45RA-negative fraction. At the DNA level, the sequence is TGCGCCAGCAGCCGAACGGAATCTAACTATGGCTACACCTTC. Translated, this is CASSRTESNYGYTF.